The clone carrying this T cell receptor beta chain was recorded many times. What it binds is not known. This entry belongs to a study of regulatory T cells in long-lasting Graves disease. Whole-study context: The criterion for persistent Graves' disease was over 5 years of antithyroid drugs with positive TSH receptor antibodies. Study-wide findings and caveats: Preferential use of TRBV28, TRBJ1-2 and TRBJ2-5 was seen in persistent disease.

Combining iRepertoire HTBI primers with Arm-PCR of CDR3 regions, the authors built TCR beta libraries. Using its own MiXCR run on the multiplex PCR reads, TCRdb lists one record per CDR3 protein. This sample has about 340,000 distinct CDR3 sequences, with around 20% found just once. Time point here: persistent/refractory GD, antithyroid drugs over 5 years with positive TRAb. Isolated PBMC RNA provided the starting material for the TCR library. CDR1 is SGHTA, CDR2 FQGNSA, per germline. Unmatched junction bases numbered 6, after V lost 6 bases and J lost 4 bases. This CDR3 is 14 amino acids long. The sequenced sample was peripheral blood mononuclear cells (PBMCs), obtained when the disease was refractory, from a patient treated with antithyroid drugs. V is TRBV7-2 and J is TRBJ2-7, with 10 nucleotides matching TRBD2. The receptor was isolated from a female donor with Graves disease. CDR3 region: CASRASGGAYEQYF. The DNA for the CDR3 is TGTGCCAGCAGAGCGAGCGGGGGGGCGTACGAGCAGTACTTC.